This TCR beta chain was sequenced during a study of T-cell reconstitution after alpha-beta-depleted transplantation in children. Findings of the study overall: Fresh T-cell production supplied most of the T-cell counts and diversity seen one year after transplant. It was reported that alpha-beta T cells came from several hundred expanded graft clones (about two months after transplant).

Concerning this clonotype itself: Antigen: not known.

The CDR3 has 13 amino acids. V was trimmed by 7 bases and J by 1 base, leaving 10 bases between them. During its preparation, the TCRbeta library received unique molecular identifiers. In TCRdb, the PCR reads were re-called with MiXCR into one record per CDR3 protein. The sample lists almost 600,000 distinct CDR3 sequences, 20% to 30% seen once, with under 45% in the top ten. Sample: PBMCs, taken before TCRalphabeta/CD19-depleted stem cell transplant. The chain links TRBV12-3 or TRBV12-4 to TRBJ1-1; D not certain. The receptor's source is a boy younger than two with Wiskott-Aldrich syndrome, due to receive a stem cell transplant. The CDR3: CASIGRSNTEAFF. CDR3 DNA sequence: TGTGCCAGCATCGGGCGATCGAACACTGAAGCTTTCTTT.